In its sample, the clone carrying this TCR beta chain was seen many times. The antigen is not known. RNA transcripts gave rise to amplified TCR beta CDR3 regions. First-round RT-PCR of the TCR CDR3 relied on the HTBI primer set. MiXCR, applied by TCRdb to the multiplex PCR reads, yields one record per CDR3 protein. The sample includes about 690,000 distinct CDR3 sequences, around a sixth of them seen just once. This record belongs to a study of T cells in Graves' hyperthyroidism and ophthalmopathy. Diagnoses were made from clinical symptoms, serum measures (thyroxine and TRAb), thyroid ultrasound and orbital computed tomography. PBMCs were collected from an approximately 9.4 ml volume of fresh peripheral blood. CDR1 is MDHEN, CDR2 SYDVKM, per germline. The length of the CDR3 is 13 residues. V shed 4 bases and J shed 4 bases, with 11 bases lying between them. General study points: Onset of ophthalmopathy came a median roughly 6.9 months after the model predicted it. Ophthalmopathy was told apart from stable hyperthyroidism by a 13 V-J model.

Sequenced sample: blood. The clonotype was recovered from a man in his forties or fifties with Graves' hyperthyroidism. The V call is TRBV28, the J call TRBJ2-7, with TRBD1 as a possible D gene (5 bases). CDR3 bases: TGTGCCAGCAGTTCCCCCACAGGTTACGAGCAGTACTTC. Protein: CASSSPTGYEQYF.